This passage covers 7 T cell receptor beta chains from one sample sequenced in a study of shared clonotypes between healthy human individuals. Sequencing used immunoSEQ multiplex PCR; TCRdb keeps in-frame clones, though not all of them. The sample contains millions of clones, 85% to 95% of which appear only once. The sample was naive CD4+ T cells from PBMCs. Subset in this sample: CD45RA+ positively selected. These TCRs come from a man younger than 35 in good health. Some clones in this sample may be carry-over from other donors' samples.

This clone came up once. J is TRBJ2-1 and V is TRBV9; D is unclear. Germline CDR1 SGDLS, CDR2 YYNGEE. V was clipped by 0 bases and J by 9 bases, with 7 bases between them. The CDR3 is made up of 12 amino acids. The CDR3 DNA sequence: TGTGCCAGCAGCGTAGATTTTGGTGAGCAGTTCTTC. Translated: CASSVDFGEQFF.

The gene calls are TRBV28 and TRBJ2-7; TRBD1 might be the D (7 bases). The CDR3 runs 13 residues. The V end was cut by 3 bases, the J end by 4 bases, with 10 bases between. The germline CDR1 and CDR2 sequences are MDHEN and SYDVKM. The CDR3 is CASSLAGGYEQYF. CDR3 DNA: TGTGCCAGCAGTTTGGCAGGGGGGTACGAGCAGTACTTC.

The V gene is TRBV2, the J gene TRBJ2-1; TRBD1 might be the D (6 bases). The V gene lost 6 bases and the J gene lost 7 bases, with 28 bases spanning the gap. The CDR3 totals 18 residues. CDR1 and CDR2 (germline): SNHLY, FYNNEI. As DNA, the CDR3 is TGTGCCAGCAGCTCACAGGGTTCTGACCCTCGAGGCTGGAATGAGCAGTTCTTC. As protein: CASSSQGSDPRGWNEQFF.

The rearrangement uses TRBV7-2 and TRBJ2-1; 7 nucleotides align to TRBD2. Per the germline V gene, CDR1 is SGHTA and CDR2 is FQGNSA. This CDR3 region has 18 residues. V was clipped by 2 bases and J by 6 bases; unmatched bases: 16. CDR3 sequence (DNA): TGTGCCAGCAGCTTAAGGGGTAGCGGGTATCCCGGTACCAATGAGCAGTTCTTC. This codes for CASSLRGSGYPGTNEQFF.

J is TRBJ2-2 and V is TRBV6-5; D call uncertain. The CDR3 sequence is 13 residues long. V was clipped by 4 bases and J by 5 bases, with 8 bases between them. From germline, CDR1 is MNHEY and CDR2 SVGAGI. As DNA, the CDR3 is TGTGCCAGCAGTTTAATACAGACCGGGGAGCTGTTTTTT. It specifies CASSLIQTGELFF.

The V gene is TRBV30, the J gene TRBJ2-2; D is possibly TRBD1 (6 bases). Germline V CDR1 and CDR2: GTSNPN, SVGIG (reference sequence). The CDR3 consists of 16 residues. The V end lost 4 bases, the J end lost 2 bases, and 17 bases lay between the germline ends. The CDR3 is CAWNIQGHFNTGELFF. CDR3 bases: TGTGCCTGGAATATTCAGGGACACTTTAACACCGGGGAGCTGTTTTTT.

This CDR3 is CASSSTGLRGGGELFF. The CDR3 DNA follows: TGTGCCAGCAGCTCCACGGGACTGCGAGGCGGCGGGGAGCTGTTTTTT. The rearrangement links TRBV7-9 to TRBJ2-2; D might be TRBD2 (6 bases). The CDR3 loop spans 16 amino acids. With 4 bases removed from V and 7 bases from J, the gap between germline ends came to 19 bases. The germline V gene encodes CDR1 SEHNR and CDR2 FQNEAQ (reference sequence).